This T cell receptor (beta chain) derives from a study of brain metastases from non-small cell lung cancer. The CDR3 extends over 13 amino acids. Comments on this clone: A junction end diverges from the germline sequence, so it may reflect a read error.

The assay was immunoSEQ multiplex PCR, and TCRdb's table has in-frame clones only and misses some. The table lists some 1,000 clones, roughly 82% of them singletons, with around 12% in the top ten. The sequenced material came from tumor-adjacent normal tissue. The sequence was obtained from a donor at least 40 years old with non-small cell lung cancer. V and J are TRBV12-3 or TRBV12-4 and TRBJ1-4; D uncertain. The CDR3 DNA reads TGTGTCAGCAGTTTCCGAGGAAATGAAAAACTGTTTTTT. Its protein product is CVSSFRGNEKLFF.